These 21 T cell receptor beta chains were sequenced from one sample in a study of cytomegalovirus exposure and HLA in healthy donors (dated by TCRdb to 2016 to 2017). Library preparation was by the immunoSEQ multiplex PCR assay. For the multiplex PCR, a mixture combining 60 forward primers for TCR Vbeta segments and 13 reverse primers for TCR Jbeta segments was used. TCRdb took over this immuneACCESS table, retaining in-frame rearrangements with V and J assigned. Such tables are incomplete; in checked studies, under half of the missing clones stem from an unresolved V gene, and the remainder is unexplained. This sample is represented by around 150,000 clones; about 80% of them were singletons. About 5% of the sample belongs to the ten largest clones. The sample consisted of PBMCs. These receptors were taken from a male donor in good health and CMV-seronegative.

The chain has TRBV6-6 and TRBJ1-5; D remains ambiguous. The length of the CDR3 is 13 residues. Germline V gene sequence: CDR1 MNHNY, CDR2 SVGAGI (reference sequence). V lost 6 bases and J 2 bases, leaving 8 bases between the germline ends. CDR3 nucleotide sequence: TGTGCCAGCAGATCCTCGGGCAATCAGCCCCAGCATTTT. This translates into CASRSSGNQPQHF.

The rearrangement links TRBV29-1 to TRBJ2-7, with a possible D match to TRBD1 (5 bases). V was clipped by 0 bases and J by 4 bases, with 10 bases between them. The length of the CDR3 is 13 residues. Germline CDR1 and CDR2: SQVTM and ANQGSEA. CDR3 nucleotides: TGCAGCGTTGAAGACCCCGCAGGGTACGAGCAGTACTTC. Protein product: CSVEDPAGYEQYF.

The CDR3 region is CASSLPGLNYGYTF. CDR3 DNA: TGTGCCAGCAGCTTACCGGGATTGAACTATGGCTACACCTTC. The chain couples TRBV5-4 to TRBJ1-2; no clear D gene. The CDR3 is made up of 14 amino acids. Germline V gene lookup returns CDR1 SGHNT and CDR2 YYREEE (reference sequence). V lost 2 bases and J 2 bases, leaving 10 bases between the germline ends. The whole variable domain, remainder taken from reference TRBV5-4 and TRBJ1-2, is ETGVTQSPTHLIKTRGQQVTLRCSSQSGHNTVSWYQQALGQGPQFIFQYYREEENGRGNFPPRFSGLQFPNYSSELNVNALELDDSALYLCASSLPGLNYGYTFGSGTRLTVV.

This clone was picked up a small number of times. The chain's CDR3 is CASSGGGLFYEQYF. The CDR3 bases are TGTGCCAGCAGCGGGGGGGGGCTCTTCTACGAGCAGTACTTC. The rearrangement links TRBV5-4 to TRBJ2-7; weak D call: TRBD2 (7 bases). Trimming left V 4 bases short and J 3 bases short, with 14 bases between. Germline V gene sequence: CDR1 SGHNT, CDR2 YYREEE (reference sequence). The CDR3 is 14 residues long.

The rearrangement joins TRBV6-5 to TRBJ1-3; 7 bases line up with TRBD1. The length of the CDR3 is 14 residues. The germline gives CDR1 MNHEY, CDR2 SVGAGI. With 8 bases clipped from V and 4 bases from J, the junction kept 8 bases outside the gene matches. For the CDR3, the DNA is TGTGCCAGCCAGACTCAGGGGGTCGGAAACACCATATATTTT. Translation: CASQTQGVGNTIYF.

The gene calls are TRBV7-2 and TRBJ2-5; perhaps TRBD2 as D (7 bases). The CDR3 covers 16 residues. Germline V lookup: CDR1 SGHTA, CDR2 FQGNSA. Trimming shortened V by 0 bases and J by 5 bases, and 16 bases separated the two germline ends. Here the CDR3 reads CASSLASGGAWETQYF. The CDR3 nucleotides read TGTGCCAGCAGCTTAGCGAGTGGGGGGGCCTGGGAGACCCAGTACTTC. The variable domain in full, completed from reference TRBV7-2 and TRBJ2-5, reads GAGVSQSPSNKVTEKGKDVELRCDPISGHTALYWYRQSLGQGLEFLIYFQGNSAPDKSGLPSDRFSAERTGGSVSTLTIQRTQQEDSAVYLCASSLASGGAWETQYFGPGTRLLVL.

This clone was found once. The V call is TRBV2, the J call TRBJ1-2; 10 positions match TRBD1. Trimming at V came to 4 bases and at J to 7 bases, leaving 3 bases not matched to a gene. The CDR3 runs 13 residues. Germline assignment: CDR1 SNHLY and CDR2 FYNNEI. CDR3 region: CASSGQGAGGYTF. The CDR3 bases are TGTGCCAGCAGTGGACAGGGGGCGGGTGGCTACACCTTC.

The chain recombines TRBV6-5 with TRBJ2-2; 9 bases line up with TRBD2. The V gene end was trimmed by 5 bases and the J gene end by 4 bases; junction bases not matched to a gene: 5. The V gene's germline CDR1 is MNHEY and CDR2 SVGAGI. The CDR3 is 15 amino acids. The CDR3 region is CASSRGTSFTGELFF. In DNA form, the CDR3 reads TGTGCCAGCAGTAGAGGGACTAGCTTCACCGGGGAGCTGTTTTTT.

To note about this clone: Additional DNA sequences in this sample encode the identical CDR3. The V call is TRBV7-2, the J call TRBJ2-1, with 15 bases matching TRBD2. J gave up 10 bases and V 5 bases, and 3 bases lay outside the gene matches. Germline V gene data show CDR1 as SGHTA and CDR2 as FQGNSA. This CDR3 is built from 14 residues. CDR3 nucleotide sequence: TGTGCCAGCAGCCGGACTAGCGGGGGGGGAGAGCAGTTCTTC. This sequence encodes CASSRTSGGGEQFF.

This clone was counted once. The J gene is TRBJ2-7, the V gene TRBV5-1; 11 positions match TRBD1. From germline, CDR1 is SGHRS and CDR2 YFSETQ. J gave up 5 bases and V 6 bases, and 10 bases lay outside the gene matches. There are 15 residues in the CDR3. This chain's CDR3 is CASNRPGQGDHEQYF. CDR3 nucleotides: TGCGCCAGCAACCGCCCGGGACAGGGGGACCACGAGCAGTACTTC.

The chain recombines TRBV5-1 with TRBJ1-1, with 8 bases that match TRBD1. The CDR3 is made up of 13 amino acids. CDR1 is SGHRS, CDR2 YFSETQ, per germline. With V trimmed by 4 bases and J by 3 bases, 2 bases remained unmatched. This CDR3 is CASSPTGDTEAFF. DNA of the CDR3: TGCGCCAGCAGCCCGACAGGGGACACTGAAGCTTTCTTT.

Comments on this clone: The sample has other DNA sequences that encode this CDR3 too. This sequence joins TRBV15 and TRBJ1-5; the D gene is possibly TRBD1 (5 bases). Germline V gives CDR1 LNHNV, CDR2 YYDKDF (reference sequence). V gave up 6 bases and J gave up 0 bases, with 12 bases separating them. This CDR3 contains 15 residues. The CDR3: CATRQGSYSNQPQHF. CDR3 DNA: TGTGCCACCAGGCAGGGCTCCTATAGCAATCAGCCCCAGCATTTT.

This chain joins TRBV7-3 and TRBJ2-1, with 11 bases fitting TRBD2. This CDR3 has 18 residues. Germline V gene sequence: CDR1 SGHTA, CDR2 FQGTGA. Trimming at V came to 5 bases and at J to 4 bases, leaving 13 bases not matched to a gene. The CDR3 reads CASSERGLAGGDYNEQFF. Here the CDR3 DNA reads TGTGCCAGCAGCGAAAGGGGGCTAGCGGGGGGAGATTACAATGAGCAGTTCTTC.

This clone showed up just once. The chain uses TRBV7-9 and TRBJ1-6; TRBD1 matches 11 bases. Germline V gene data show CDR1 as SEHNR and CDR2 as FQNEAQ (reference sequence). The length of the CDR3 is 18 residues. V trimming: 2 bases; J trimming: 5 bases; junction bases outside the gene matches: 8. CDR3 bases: TGTGCCAGCAGCTTAATGAGATTGGACAGGGGGCATAATTCACCCCTCCACTTT. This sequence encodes CASSLMRLDRGHNSPLHF.

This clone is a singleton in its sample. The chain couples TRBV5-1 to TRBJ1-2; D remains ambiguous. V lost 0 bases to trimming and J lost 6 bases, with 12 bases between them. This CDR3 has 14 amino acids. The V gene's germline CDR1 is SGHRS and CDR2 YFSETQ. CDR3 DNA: TGCGCCAGCAGCTTGGGTGACATTTCGCATGGCTACACCTTC. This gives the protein CASSLGDISHGYTF.

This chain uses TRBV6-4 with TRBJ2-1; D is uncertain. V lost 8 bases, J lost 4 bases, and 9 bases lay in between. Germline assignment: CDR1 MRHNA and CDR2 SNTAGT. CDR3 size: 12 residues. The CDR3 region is CASGDGYNEQFF. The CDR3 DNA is TGTGCCAGCGGCGACGGGTACAATGAGCAGTTCTTC.

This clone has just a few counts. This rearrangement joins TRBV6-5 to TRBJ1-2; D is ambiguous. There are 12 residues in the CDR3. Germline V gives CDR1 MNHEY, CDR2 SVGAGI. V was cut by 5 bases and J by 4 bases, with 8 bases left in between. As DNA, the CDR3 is TGTGCCAGCAGTCTGAATAGCTATGGCTACACCTTC. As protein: CASSLNSYGYTF.

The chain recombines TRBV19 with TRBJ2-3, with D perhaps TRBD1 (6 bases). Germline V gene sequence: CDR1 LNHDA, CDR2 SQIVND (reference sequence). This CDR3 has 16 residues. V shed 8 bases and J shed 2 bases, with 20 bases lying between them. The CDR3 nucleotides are TGTGCCAGTTTCCCCAGGGGACGGATCACCACAGATACGCAGTATTTT. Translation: CASFPRGRITTDTQYF.

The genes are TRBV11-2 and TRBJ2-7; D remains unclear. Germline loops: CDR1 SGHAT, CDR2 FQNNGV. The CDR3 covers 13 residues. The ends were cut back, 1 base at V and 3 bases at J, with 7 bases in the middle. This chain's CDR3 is CASSLGLDYEQYF. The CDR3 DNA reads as TGTGCCAGCAGCTTAGGGCTAGACTACGAGCAGTACTTC.

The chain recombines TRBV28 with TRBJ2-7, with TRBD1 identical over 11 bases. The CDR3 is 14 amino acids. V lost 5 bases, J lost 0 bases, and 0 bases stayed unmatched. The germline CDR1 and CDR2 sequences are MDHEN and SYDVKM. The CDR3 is CASSGTGGSYEQYF. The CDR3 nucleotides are TGTGCCAGCAGTGGGACAGGGGGCTCCTACGAGCAGTACTTC.

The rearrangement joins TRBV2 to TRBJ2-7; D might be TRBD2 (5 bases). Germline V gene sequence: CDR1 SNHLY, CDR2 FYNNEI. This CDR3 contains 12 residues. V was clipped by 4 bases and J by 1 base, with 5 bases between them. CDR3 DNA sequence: TGTGCCAGCAGTGGCGGGTCCTACGAGCAGTACTTC. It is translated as CASSGGSYEQYF.